What follows are 3 T cell receptor beta chains derived from one specimen sequenced in a study of identical twins (dated by TCRdb to 2016 to 2017). Receptors were amplified or captured by 5' RACE. Sequenced using an Illumina HiSeq 2000. Using fastp trimming at Q25 and MiXCR clonotype assembly, TCRdb reanalyzed the public sequencing data and kept in-frame beta chains. Rows with a matching CDR3 protein are joined into one entry that keeps the most common DNA and genes. The sample includes 500,000 to 700,000 distinct CDR3 sequences, with under 8.5% observed a single time. The ten top clones hold 1.6% of the sample. These same data were also listed under a study on yellow fever vaccine responses in identical twins.

Material: PBMCs. The receptor set was obtained from a woman between 18 and 30 years old in good health.

This clonotype was observed at least ten times. CDR3 bases: TGTGCCAGCAGCCAGACAGGGACGGGCGAAAAACTGTTTTTT. This codes for CASSQTGTGEKLFF. The J gene is TRBJ1-4, the V gene TRBV3-1; 7 bases are shared with TRBD1. The V segment lost 3 bases and the J segment 8 bases; nucleotides outside the gene matches: 6. CDR1 is LGHDT and CDR2 is YNNKEL in the germline V gene (reference sequence). This CDR3 spans 14 amino acids.

The V and J genes are TRBV5-5 and TRBJ2-1; D gene unclear. CDR3 length equals 15 residues. Germline CDR1 is SGHKS and CDR2 is YYEKEE (reference sequence). The V end lost 2 bases, the J end lost 4 bases, and 13 bases lay between the germline ends. The CDR3 sequence is CASSLGSSVYNEQFF. CDR3 bases: TGTGCCAGCAGCTTAGGGTCATCAGTTTACAATGAGCAGTTCTTC.

V is TRBV6-1 and J is TRBJ2-7; tentative D call: TRBD1 (5 bases). V was clipped by 6 bases and J by 2 bases, with 17 bases between them. Per germline, CDR1 MNHNS and CDR2 SASEGT. The CDR3 spans 15 residues. The DNA for the CDR3 is TGTGCCAGCAGCCCATATGGGGCACAAGCCTACGAGCAGTACTTC. Encoded protein: CASSPYGAQAYEQYF.